The TCR beta chain described here comes from a study of blood T cell repertoires in COVID-19. Study at large: COVID-19 samples, acute and convalescent, were from the United States, Italy and Spain. The cDNA or gDNA used as material had been derived from T cells, B-cell-depleted T cells, or PBMCs.

Source study methods: For nucleated cells, counts were estimated from reference gene primer amplification. Generated by immunoSEQ multiplex PCR, the TCRdb table keeps only in-frame clones and is missing some. From that table come the V and J calls and clone size; the DNA was used to work out D and trimming. The sample has some 340,000 clones, around four fifths seen once. This CDR3 has 12 residues. Trimming shortened V by 11 bases and J by 2 bases, and 12 bases separated the two germline ends. Per the germline V gene, CDR1 is MNHNY and CDR2 is SVGAGI (reference sequence). This receptor was identified in a man aged 25-40 years with active or convalescent COVID-19. Sequenced input: peripheral blood. The J gene is TRBJ1-2, the V gene TRBV6-6; tentatively, D is TRBD1 (6 bases). CDR3 coding DNA: TGTGCCGGGGGCGGGCGCAACTATGGCTACACCTTC. Protein sequence: CAGGGRNYGYTF.